This is a list of T cell receptor beta chains from one sample in a study of post-analysis software for immune sequencing data. TCRdb reprocessed the PCR reads via MiXCR and lists one record per CDR3 protein. The sample includes 750,000 to 950,000 distinct CDR3 sequences, around 45% of them seen just once. Source material: blood. These receptors came from a girl aged 10 to 17 with multiple sclerosis. CDR3s include the opening cysteine and the closing phenylalanine or tryptophan. Fields, in order: V gene, CDR3 protein.

TRBV29-1 CSVQGRETQYF
TRBV7-8 CASSSYTYEQYF
TRBV5-1 CASSHRGSPISAVDEQYF
TRBV16 CASSQRPFTDTQYF
TRBV9 CASSVARGGGNTIYF
TRBV20-1 CSARARPSGLETQYF
TRBV13 CASRGGDNEQFF
TRBV27 CASADREKIYEQYF
TRBV20-1 CSAQGEGAPYEQYF
TRBV29-1 CSVEGGTSPYLTDTQYF
TRBV7-9 CASSWPSGPNNEKLFF
TRBV28 CASRTGTGANVLTF
TRBV6-2/TRBV6-3 CASSFGDGYQPQHF
TRBV13 CASSSTGSSSHEQYF
TRBV7-6 CASSRTSGREQFF
TRBV9 CASSVAAGGGETQYF
TRBV12-3/TRBV12-4 CASRPTGGAEPQHF
TRBV15 CATSRGRGHSYNEQFF
TRBV7-9 CASSLGKGSQETQYF
TRBV7-9 CASSLGDSQETQYF
TRBV29-1 CSVSGTDYGEQYF
TRBV27 CASSSWDRGSYEQYF
TRBV7-2 CASSLMRTSGSFGDTQYF
TRBV20-1 CSASLGLAGSYEQYF
TRBV25-1 CASSEYGGDTQYF
TRBV7-2 CASSLAYSGVSSYEQYF
TRBV9 CASSERDGRGEQYF
TRBV27 CASSGSLAGANEQFF
TRBV9 CASEGRVGELFF
TRBV7-2 CASSSRAGPFEQYF
TRBV20-1 CSARPLRSSYEQYF
TRBV20-1 CSAAGLAGASDTQYF
TRBV29-1 CSVEDRGGLEQETQYF
TRBV12-3/TRBV12-4 CASSSGLAGETADTQYF
TRBV29-1 CSVEDLDNSYEQYF
TRBV20-1 CSARGTSGIPYEQYF
TRBV10-3 CTSRVPGTDTQYF